This T cell receptor beta chain was captured in a study of cytomegalovirus exposure and HLA in healthy donors. This CDR3 is built from 15 residues. The junction had 6 bases not matched to a gene; V was cut back by 6 bases and J by 5 bases. From germline, CDR1 is SNHLY and CDR2 FYNNEI. It was with 60 Vbeta and 13 Jbeta primers that the PCR ran. Measured with immunoSEQ multiplex PCR; TCRdb has only the in-frame clones, and not every one. The data show 95,000 to 100,000 clones, about 81% seen once. The specimen sequenced was PBMCs. The sequence was obtained from a man aged 45-65 years in good health and CMV-seronegative. This chain joins TRBV2 and TRBJ2-1; TRBD2 matches at 11 bases. The CDR3: CASRPTSGVDNEQFF. The CDR3 nucleotides are TGTGCCAGCAGGCCGACTAGCGGGGTTGACAATGAGCAGTTCTTC.